Included here is one T cell receptor beta chain sequence, with context. The identical CDR3 is also encoded by other nucleotide sequences in the sample. The data originate from a study of blood T cell repertoires in COVID-19. About the research overall: Samples representing acute and convalescent COVID-19 were sourced from the United States, Italy and Spain. PBMCs, B-cell-depleted T cells, or T cells were the source of the cDNA or gDNA that made up the material.

Sequencing used immunoSEQ multiplex PCR; TCRdb keeps in-frame clones, though not all of them. Among fewer than 400,000 clones listed, 75% to 90% were seen once. With V trimmed by 6 bases and J by 3 bases, 2 bases remained unmatched. CDR1 and CDR2 (germline): MNHEY, SVGAGI. The CDR3 has 13 amino acids. Everyone who took part was roughly 18 to 89 years old, and they came from fewer than 25 US areas. Allocation to cohorts depended on clinical history reported by the participants. This rearrangement joins TRBV6-5 to TRBJ1-2; 9 bases match TRBD1. The clonotype was recovered from a man aged 30 to 45 who had recovered from COVID-19. What was sequenced was PBMCs or T cells enriched from blood (not recorded which). The CDR3 here is CASRGQGDYGYTF. CDR3 nucleotide sequence: TGTGCCAGCAGGGGACAGGGCGACTATGGCTACACCTTC.